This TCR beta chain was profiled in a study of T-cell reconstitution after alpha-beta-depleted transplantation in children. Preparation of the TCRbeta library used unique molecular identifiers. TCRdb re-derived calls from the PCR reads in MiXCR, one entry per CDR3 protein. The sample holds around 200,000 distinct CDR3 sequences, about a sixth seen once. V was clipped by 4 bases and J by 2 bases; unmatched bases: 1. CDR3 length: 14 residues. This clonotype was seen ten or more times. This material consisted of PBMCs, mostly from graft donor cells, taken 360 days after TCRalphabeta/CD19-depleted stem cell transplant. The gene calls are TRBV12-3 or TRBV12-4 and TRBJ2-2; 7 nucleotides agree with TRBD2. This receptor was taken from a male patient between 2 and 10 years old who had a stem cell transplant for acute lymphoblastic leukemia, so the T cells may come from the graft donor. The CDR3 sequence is CASSSGGNTGELFF. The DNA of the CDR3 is TGTGCCAGCAGTTCGGGGGGAAACACCGGGGAGCTGTTTTTT.